This T cell receptor (beta chain) was obtained from a study of early T cells in non-severe SARS-CoV-2 infection (dated by TCRdb to the early 2020s). Describing the broader study: Because TCR sequencing relied on bulk RNA taken from unsorted whole blood, pairing of alpha and beta chains was not possible.

The germline V gene (reference sequence) gives CDR1 as WNHNN and CDR2 as SYGVQD. The CDR3, cysteine through phenylalanine, is 17 amino acids long. Only the CDR3 DNA is retained, 51 bases long and in frame from the first base. V gives up 3 bases and J gives up 1 base, and the segment between their germline ends measures 15 bases. This clonotype was observed at least ten times. Its recognized antigen is unknown. No base qualities exist here, and no much larger clone lies one base off it. Results and caveats for the whole study, not just this receptor: VDJdb matching was skewed toward anti-spike CD8 responses and likely underestimated virus-specific expansions, missing private and CD4 specificities.

Receptor libraries were prepared by 5' RACE. Sequenced using a NextSeq 500. The TCR library protocol attached unique molecular identifiers to individual cDNA molecules to correct for sequencing error and PCR bias. Both TCR alpha and beta chains were sequenced, and tight co-correlation was observed between alpha and beta sequence abundances in each sample. The authors processed their data as follows. V gene, J gene and CDR3 annotation of TCR sequences was performed with Decombinator V4. TCRs were defined as expanded if a significant change between any two time points was detected under a Poisson model with p below 0.0001. TCR abundances were normalised to the total number of TCRs sequenced per sample and expressed as counts per million. MAIT TCRs were defined by TRAV1-2 paired with TRAJ12, TRAJ20 or TRAJ33, and iNKT TCRs by TRAV10 paired with TRAJ18. VDJdb, accessed 1 November 2021, was searched for CMV, EBV and SARS-CoV-2 annotated TCRs, excluding TCRs annotated for multiple antigens. TCRdb itself trimmed the public reads at Q25 with fastp, ran MiXCR and retained productive beta chains. Duplicate CDR3 protein sequences are folded into a single record with the most common DNA and genes. V and J calls and clone size were set by TCRdb, not the authors. The sample yields almost 30,000 distinct CDR3 sequences; approximately 5.4% were counted once. The ten largest clones take up roughly 10% of the sample.

A case-control design nested within a healthcare worker cohort in London, UK, was used, with weekly nasopharyngeal swab PCR tests and blood sampling performed. Healthcare workers were enrolled in the week of the UK lockdown, from 23 to 31 March 2020, and were followed every week for up to roughly 16 weeks. Material for sequencing was whole blood. The rearranged chain carries TRBV10-1 and TRBJ2-2, with the D gene not confidently named. The TCR originated in an adult who was a healthcare worker with PCR-confirmed SARS-CoV-2 infection or an uninfected control (not recorded which). CDR3 protein: CASSDNPFPMNTGELFF. The nucleotide sequence reads as follows: TGCGCCAGCAGTGATAATCCGTTCCCCATGAACACCGGGGAGCTGTTTTTT.